The following is a TCR beta chain sequence with its context. Its antigen remains undetermined. Nothing much larger sits one base from this clone, and base qualities are not available. V loses 10 bases at its end and J loses 1 base; junction bases beyond the gene matches: 12. Taken from cysteine to phenylalanine, the CDR3 has 15 residues. The read is trimmed to its CDR3 DNA, 45 bases read in frame from base 1. For CDR1 and CDR2, the germline V gene (reference sequence) lists LNHDA and SQIVND. Receptor libraries were prepared by the immunoSEQ multiplex PCR assay. The multiplex PCR relied on a mix of 60 forward primers for TCR Vbeta segments and 13 reverse primers for TCR Jbeta segments. A multiplex PCR assay on genomic DNA amplified the CDR3 region of rearranged TCR beta genes. The amplified TCR beta libraries were sequenced on the Illumina HiSeq System as 87-base-pair reads. On the study's bioinformatics: In a later analysis, around 80 million unique TCR beta chains were counted across the 500 to 700 repertoires, and some 10 million of these chains were shared by at least two donors. A nearest-neighbor algorithm error-corrected the raw reads and collapsed the reads into unique sequences, merging closely related sequences to remove PCR and sequencing errors. Alignment of CDR3 sequences to IMGT reference sequences was used to assign V, D and J gene segments. For a sequence to be retained, at least a six-nucleotide match to both a V gene segment and a J gene segment was required. Rearrangements were classified as productive when the CDR3 lacked stop codons and remained in frame with V and J, and all other rearrangements were classified as non-productive. Following IMGT convention, CDR3 was defined as the stretch from the second conserved V-encoded cysteine to the conserved J-encoded phenylalanine. The earlier analysis of about 560 of the donors excluded any sequence lacking an unambiguous match to a single V gene segment. An earlier analysis of fewer than 650 of the donors classified V segments as functional when productive rearrangements were above 56.7% and as segregating when the standard deviation between donors was above 5%. A statistical classification framework was built for diagnosing cytomegalovirus status from the catalog of TCR beta chain sequences. In a later analysis, TCR nucleotide sequences were compared against IMGT/GENE-DB human TR gene sequences so that V and J genes could be assigned. The TCRdist pipeline was used in a later analysis to assign CDR3 sequences and most-parsimonious VDJ recombination scenarios. In a later analysis, every TCR beta chain was defined by the combination of its CDR3 amino acid sequence and its V-gene family, and reads without a unique V-gene family were dropped. A later analysis removed 592 highly shared, low-generation-probability nucleotide sequences to deal with suspected cross-contamination and a sequencing artifact. A later analysis calculated a clonal expansion index for each public chain from normalized within-repertoire ranks of inferred template counts. Generation probabilities in a later analysis came from a VDJ recombination model fitted to out-of-frame rearrangements, and those results were checked against IGoR. In a later analysis, TCR-TCR, TCR-HLA and TCR-CMV co-occurrence was scored with hypergeometric tests, and a repertoire-size bias correction was applied to TCR pairs. To estimate false discovery rates, a later analysis permuted the HLA or CMV assignments 20 times. In a later analysis, co-occurring TCRs were grouped with DBSCAN, and TCRdist sequence similarity was added when clustering was performed within HLA-allele-positive subsets. Repertoires with fewer than 30,000 or more than 120,000 public chains, plus five repertoires with anomalous nucleotide sharing, were excluded from co-occurrence clustering. This is the immuneACCESS table as TCRdb keeps it, with only in-frame sequences that have V and J called. A part of the clones is gone; compared with another copy, unresolved V genes explain less than half, and the rest is unexplained. V, J and clone size are those of that table, while D and trimming were read from the DNA. In all, the sample holds 150,000 to 200,000 clones, and around four fifths of those were seen once. Together, the top ten hold about 1.3% of the sample.

The sample comes from a study of cytomegalovirus exposure and HLA in healthy donors (dated by TCRdb to 2016 to 2017). About the investigation overall: In an earlier analysis of about 560 of the donors, around 300 Gb of sequence data and some 120 million unique TCR beta sequences from roughly 180 million T cells were reported. Among roughly 370 genotyped donors of the cohort, an average of roughly 240,000 unique TCR beta nucleotide sequences were sequenced per donor, roughly 20% of them non-productive. An earlier analysis of fewer than 700 of the donors applied high-throughput TCR beta sequencing to assess whether each TCR beta V gene segment acted as functional or pseudogenic. Donor age, sex, ethnicity and CMV serostatus were compiled alongside the repertoire data. A later analysis re-analyzed previously published TCR beta repertoires from roughly 600 donors and added high-resolution HLA genotyping to study TCR occurrence patterns. The study combined high-throughput TCR immunosequencing, statistical association of individual TCRs with disease status, and machine learning to predict cytomegalovirus infection status. The study was designed to test whether signatures of past pathogen exposure could be identified by cataloging public T cell receptors. Of the roughly 400 genotyped donors, about 80% fell in the genetic ancestry cluster associated with self-reported Caucasian donors. The later analysis used no new phenotypic data to find candidate immune exposures, relying instead on TCR beta sequences and their occurrence across donors. A separate validation cohort of 100 to 150 different subjects was used in addition to the 666-subject first cohort. HLA typing included class I and class II loci at four-digit resolution. Typing coverage differed by locus: A, B, C, DRB1 and DQB1 were typed in roughly 620-630 donors, DQA1 in around 500, DPA1 in some 600, and DPB1 in 450 to 490. Every repertoire in the discovery cohort had been generated on one and the same sequencing platform. The study profiled the T cell repertoires of around 700 subjects by immunosequencing and related them to cytomegalovirus serostatus. Roughly 5 DR-DQ haplotypes were handled as single units for association and clustering because linkage in the cohort was strong. An early release covering over 500 HLA-typed donors comprised about 310 gigabases of sequencing data and around 85 million unique TCR sequences. In a later genetic analysis, genome-wide SNP genotypes for about three fifths of the roughly 670 donors were used, and that subset was treated as a discovery cohort.

In total, approximately 700 healthy bone marrow donors made up the cohort. Cohort members were all nominally healthy when sampled, although unrecorded immune exposures were likely present. The donor was CMV seronegative and was included in the group of under 450 seronegative cohort members. A peripheral blood sample was provided by each donor, and peripheral blood mononuclear cells were used for TCR beta sequencing. The Qiagen DNeasy Blood Extraction Kit was used to extract genomic DNA from the blood cell samples. Study-wide conclusions, independent of this receptor: The cohort was sequenced for TCR beta chains only, and without alpha or paired-chain data the features that could be detected were limited. Because counts were too low, more than 15 rarely observed V segments, including chromosome 9 orphons, were excluded from the earlier analysis of some 540 of the donors. A cluster of highly shared sequence variants was judged likely to be a technical artifact of the sequencing pipeline. A later analysis found that HLA-associated TCR beta chains were more clonally expanded and had lower generation probabilities than equally common non-associated chains. A further reported finding was that TCR beta sequences accurately predicted the HLA-A and HLA-B alleles for most subjects in the first cohort. While some public TCRs were present in many individuals, most TCR sequences turned up only very rarely across donors. V-gene and J-gene trimming of TCR beta chains was associated with a missense DCLRE1C variant in a later genetic analysis, and the association was replicated in an independent cohort. In a later analysis, several top co-occurrence clusters were reported to appear linked to parvovirus B19, influenza, CMV and Epstein-Barr virus. The presence/absence analyses assumed that sequencing depth was roughly uniform across donors, and that assumption may not be true. In an earlier analysis of a few hundred of the donors, most TCR beta V segments were observed in productive rearrangements about 87% or about 30% of the time, broadly matching IMGT annotations. In a later analysis, the rate of TCR association differed among HLA loci, with DRB1 alleles having the most associated TCRs and HLA-C alleles having the fewest. Most CMV-associated TCR beta chains appeared to be HLA-restricted in a later analysis, and the HLA associations seemed to be driven largely by CMV exposure. The classifier was reported to diagnose cytomegalovirus status with high specificity and sensitivity in both the original and validation cohorts. Assigning TCR associations to individual alleles was difficult when HLA alleles, especially DR and DQ, strongly co-occurred. In a later genetic analysis, fewer N-insertions in productive TCRs were reported among donors in an Asian-associated ancestry cluster than the roughly 700-donor mean. The only immune exposure information available for the cohort was CMV serostatus. At a false discovery rate of 0.05, a later analysis linked around 15,000 TCR beta sequences to specific HLA alleles. According to the authors, the approach could potentially be generalized to other disease states and immunological phenotypes. Linkage disequilibrium might explain the correlated functional status among segregating V segments, but an unknown experimental factor could not be excluded. Three of the identified cytomegalovirus-associated TCR beta chains were confirmed in vitro to be specific for cytomegalovirus antigens. Because HLA typing was missing for some donors at each locus, association tests included only the typed subset. The study listed approximately 160 TCR beta chains as associated with cytomegalovirus. Some IMGT-functional V segments, including TRBV6-2 and TRBV6-3, could not be distinguished by the 87-base-pair reads and were therefore excluded.

Recombination linked TRBV19 to TRBJ2-5; 7 junctional bases match TRBD2. Sequenced input: PBMCs. The clonotype was recovered from a male donor in good health and CMV-seronegative. The DNA reads as follows: TGTGCCACCCTCGATCGAGCGGGGACCCAAGAGACCCAGTACTTC. This gives the protein CATLDRAGTQETQYF.